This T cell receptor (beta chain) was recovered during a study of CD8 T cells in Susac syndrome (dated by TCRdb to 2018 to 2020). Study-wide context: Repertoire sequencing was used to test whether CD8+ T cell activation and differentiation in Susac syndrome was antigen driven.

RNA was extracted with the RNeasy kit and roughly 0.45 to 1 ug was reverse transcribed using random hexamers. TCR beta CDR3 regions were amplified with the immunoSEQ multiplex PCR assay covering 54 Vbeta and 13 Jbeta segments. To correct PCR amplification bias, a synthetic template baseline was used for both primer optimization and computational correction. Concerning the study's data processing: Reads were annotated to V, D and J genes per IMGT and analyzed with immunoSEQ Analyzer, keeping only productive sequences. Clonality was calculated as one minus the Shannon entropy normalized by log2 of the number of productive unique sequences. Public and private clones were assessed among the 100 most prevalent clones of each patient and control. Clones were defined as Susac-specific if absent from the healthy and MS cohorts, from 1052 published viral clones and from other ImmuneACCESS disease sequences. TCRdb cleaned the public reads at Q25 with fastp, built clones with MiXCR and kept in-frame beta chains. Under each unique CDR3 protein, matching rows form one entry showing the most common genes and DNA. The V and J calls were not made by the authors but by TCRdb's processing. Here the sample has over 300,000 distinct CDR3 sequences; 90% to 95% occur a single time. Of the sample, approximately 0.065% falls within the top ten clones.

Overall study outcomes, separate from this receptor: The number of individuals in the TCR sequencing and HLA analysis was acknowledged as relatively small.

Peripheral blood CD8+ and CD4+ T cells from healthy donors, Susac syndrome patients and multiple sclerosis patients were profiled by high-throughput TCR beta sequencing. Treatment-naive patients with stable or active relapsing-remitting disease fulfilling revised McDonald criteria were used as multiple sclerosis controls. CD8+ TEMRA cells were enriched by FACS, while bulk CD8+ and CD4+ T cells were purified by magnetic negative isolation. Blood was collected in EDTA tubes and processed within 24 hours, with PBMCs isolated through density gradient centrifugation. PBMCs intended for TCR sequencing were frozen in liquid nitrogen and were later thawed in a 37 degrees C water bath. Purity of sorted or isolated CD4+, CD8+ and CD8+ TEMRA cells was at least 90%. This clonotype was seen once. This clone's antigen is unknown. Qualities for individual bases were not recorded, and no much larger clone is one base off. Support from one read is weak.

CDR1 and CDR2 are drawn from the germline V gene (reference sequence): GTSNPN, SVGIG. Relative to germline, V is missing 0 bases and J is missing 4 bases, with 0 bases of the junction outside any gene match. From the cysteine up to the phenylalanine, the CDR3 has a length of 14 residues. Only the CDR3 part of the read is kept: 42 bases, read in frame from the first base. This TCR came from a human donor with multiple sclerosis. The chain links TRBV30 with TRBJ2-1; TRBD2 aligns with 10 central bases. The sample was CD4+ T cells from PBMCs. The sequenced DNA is TGTGCCTGGAGTGTACTAGCGGGGTACAATGAGCAGTTCTTC. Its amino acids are CAWSVLAGYNEQFF.